The clone carrying this T cell receptor beta chain appeared many times. Its cognate antigen is unknown. Beta-chain TCR CDR3 regions were amplified from RNA transcripts. The workflow started with a first-round RT-PCR run with HTBI primers and then moved on to a second-round multiplex PCR. TCRdb itself ran the multiplex PCR reads through MiXCR, one entry per CDR3 protein. Of some 410,000 distinct CDR3 sequences in the sample, more than 20% were seen once. This record belongs to a study of Graves' ophthalmopathy and Graves' hyperthyroidism. Study-wide results and limits: Sensitivity of 87.88% and specificity of around 80% were achieved when a 13-signature model separated ophthalmopathy from stable hyperthyroidism. Most thyroid clonotypes with frequency above 0.001 were detected in blood too.

Germline V lookup: CDR1 SGHTA, CDR2 FQGNSA. Trimming took 1 base from V and 6 from J, leaving 9 bases between them. There are 14 residues in the CDR3. What was sequenced was peripheral blood. V usage is TRBV7-2 and J usage is TRBJ2-2; no clear D gene. The sequence came from a woman younger than 35 with stable Graves' hyperthyroidism. The CDR3 DNA reads as TGTGCCAGCAGCTTAGGCGTCTCCGCCGGGGAGCTGTTTTTT. Amino acid sequence: CASSLGVSAGELFF.